What follows are 25 T cell receptor beta chains derived from one specimen sequenced in a study of blood T cells in healthy people across ages. PCR was performed a second time for about 7 to 11 cycles using a sample-barcoded 5' primer and a J-beta primer mix. One entry per CDR3 protein, called by TCRdb with MiXCR from the 5' RACE reads. This table holds 600,000 or so distinct CDR3 sequences, roughly 48% found once. Material: blood. The receptors were sampled from a man aged 80 or over in good health.

The rearrangement uses TRBV20-1 and TRBJ2-6; a weak D match, TRBD2 (7 bases). Trimming stripped 0 bases from V and 1 base from J, with 13 bases between. The CDR3 loop spans 17 amino acids. Germline lookup yields CDR1 DFQATT and CDR2 SNEGSKA (reference sequence). CDR3 residues: CSARDGGRRSGANVLTF. The CDR3 nucleotides read TGCAGTGCTAGAGACGGGGGGCGGAGATCTGGGGCCAACGTCCTGACTTTC.

Only a few counts were recorded for this clonotype. The rearrangement joins TRBV29-1 to TRBJ1-1; no reliable D call. V lost 4 bases and J 2 bases, leaving 14 bases between the germline ends. CDR1 and CDR2 (germline): SQVTM, ANQGSEA. There are 14 residues in the CDR3. The CDR3, as DNA: TGCAGCGTTGCTAGGGTGGCAGGAAACACTGAAGCTTTCTTT. Translating it yields CSVARVAGNTEAFF.

The V call is TRBV30, the J call TRBJ1-2; no definite D call. Trimming shortened V by 4 bases and J by 1 base, and 10 bases separated the two germline ends. Germline CDR1 is GTSNPN and CDR2 is SVGIG (reference sequence). CDR3 length: 13 amino acids. CDR3: CAWNSGSNYGYTF. As DNA, the CDR3 is TGTGCCTGGAACTCCGGGAGTAACTATGGCTACACCTTC.

There are a few counts of this clonotype. The chain couples TRBV20-1 to TRBJ1-2; D gene unclear. The CDR3 contains 14 residues. Trimming shortened V by 3 bases and J by 0 bases, and 11 bases separated the two germline ends. CDR1 is DFQATT, CDR2 SNEGSKA, per germline (reference sequence). For the CDR3, the DNA is TGCAGTGCTAGGCGTCGGCAAGCTAACTATGGCTACACCTTC. The encoded protein is CSARRRQANYGYTF.

This clonotype has only a few counts. The V and J genes are TRBV7-2 and TRBJ2-5, with D uncertain. V dropped 2 bases and J dropped 7 bases, with 8 bases sitting between them. This CDR3 is 12 amino acids long. Germline CDR1 SGHTA, CDR2 FQGNSA. The CDR3 bases are TGTGCCAGCAGCTTAAGAATCGGGACCCAGTACTTC. Translated, it gives CASSLRIGTQYF. The complete variable domain, with remaining parts taken from reference TRBV7-2 and TRBJ2-5, reads GAGVSQSPSNKVTEKGKDVELRCDPISGHTALYWYRQSLGQGLEFLIYFQGNSAPDKSGLPSDRFSAERTGGSVSTLTIQRTQQEDSAVYLCASSLRIGTQYFGPGTRLLVL.

In this sample, this clonotype turned up once. One base away lies a much larger clone, so this may be a sequencing read error. The rearrangement uses TRBV18 and TRBJ2-3; D remains ambiguous. Germline V lookup: CDR1 KGHSH, CDR2 LQKENI. The CDR3 sequence is 16 residues long. This chain's CDR3 is CACSLGRRGTTDTQYF. CDR3 nucleotides: TGTGCCTGCTCACTTGGCCGACGCGGCACCACAGATACGCAGTATTTT.

In nucleotides, the CDR3 is TGTGCCAGCCTTAGCCGGGGGGCGAGCACCGGGGAGCTGTTTTTT. Protein: CASLSRGASTGELFF. The V gene is TRBV28, the J gene TRBJ2-2; a weak D match, TRBD2 (7 bases). The CDR3 loop spans 15 amino acids. Trimming pared 8 bases from V and 4 bases from J, leaving 17 bases between. Germline CDR1 MDHEN, CDR2 SYDVKM.

The chain has TRBV7-9 and TRBJ2-3; the D call may be TRBD1 or TRBD2 (5 bases each). This CDR3 has 17 amino acids. Between the trimmed V and J ends, which lost 1 base and 2 bases, there was a span of 16 bases. Germline CDR1 and CDR2: SEHNR and FQNEAQ (reference sequence). CDR3 residues: CASSLGFGASNTDTQYF. The CDR3 bases are TGTGCCAGCAGCTTAGGGTTCGGGGCTTCAAACACAGATACGCAGTATTTT.

The CDR3 is CASSPIRDVRNTIYF. CDR3 DNA: TGTGCCAGCAGCCCTATCCGGGACGTCAGAAACACCATATATTTT. The chain links TRBV5-6 to TRBJ1-3, with D possibly TRBD1 on 5 matching bases. CDR3 length: 15 amino acids. CDR1 is SGHDT and CDR2 is YYEEEE in the germline V gene. V dropped 4 bases and J dropped 5 bases, with 16 bases sitting between them. Full variable domain (missing parts from reference TRBV5-6 and TRBJ1-3): DAGVTQSPTHLIKTRGQQVTLRCSPKSGHDTVSWYQQALGQGPQFIFQYYEEEERQRGNFPDRFSGHQFPNYSSELNVNALLLGDSALYLCASSPIRDVRNTIYFGEGSWLTVV.

This rearrangement joins TRBV12-3 or TRBV12-4 to TRBJ2-3; 7 bases are shared with TRBD2. The ends lost 4 bases at V and 1 base at J; junction bases unmatched: 11. The CDR3 contains 17 residues. The CDR3 nucleotides read TGTGCCAGCAGTTCAACCTCTAGCGGTTGGGGCACAGATACGCAGTATTTT. The encoded protein is CASSSTSSGWGTDTQYF.

The table lists this clonotype with many counts. The chain employs TRBV6-5 and TRBJ2-3; 10 positions match TRBD2. Germline assignment: CDR1 MNHEY and CDR2 SVGAGI. V dropped 1 base and J dropped 6; count of bases not matched to a gene: 7. The CDR3 is made up of 16 amino acids. CDR3: CASSYWGTSGKDTQYF. The CDR3 region has the DNA TGTGCCAGCAGTTACTGGGGAACTAGCGGGAAGGATACGCAGTATTTT.

This clonotype showed up just once. The rearrangement uses TRBV20-1 and TRBJ1-4, with 8 bases lining up with TRBD1. Germline V gene lookup returns CDR1 DFQATT and CDR2 SNEGSKA (reference sequence). The CDR3 runs 19 residues. The J segment lost 0 bases and the V segment lost 2 bases, leaving 14 bases of the junction unmatched. Written as DNA, the CDR3 is TGCAGTGCTAGACCCTCCCCAGGACAGGGAGGAGCAACTAATGAAAAACTGTTTTTT. It specifies CSARPSPGQGGATNEKLFF.

Remarks on this clonotype: This may be a read error, as it is one base from a much larger clone. The CDR3 reads CASSFAKSGRETQFF. The CDR3 DNA is TGTGCCAGCAGCTTCGCTAAGTCTGGCCGGGAGACCCAGTTCTTC. The chain recombines TRBV7-9 with TRBJ2-5, with TRBD2 as a possible D gene (6 bases). TRBJ2-1 explains the end of the DNA better; the J call may be wrong. The CDR3 is made up of 15 amino acids. Germline loops: CDR1 SEHNR, CDR2 FQNEAQ (reference sequence).

This clonotype was counted only a few times. For the CDR3, the DNA is TGTGCCAGCAGCTTAGTTGGGGAGGGTAGGAACGAGCAGTACTTC. This gives the protein CASSLVGEGRNEQYF. The chain links TRBV7-2 to TRBJ2-7; TRBD2 matches at 7 bases. The CDR3 runs to 15 residues. Looked up from germline, CDR1 is SGHTA and CDR2 is FQGNSA. J lost 5 bases, V lost 1 base, and 8 bases had no gene match.

The genes are TRBV12-3 or TRBV12-4 and TRBJ2-2; perhaps TRBD1 as D (6 bases). The V and J ends lost 8 bases and 1 base respectively, with 8 bases between them. CDR3 length: 13 amino acids. This CDR3 reads CASGQRNTGELFF. The CDR3, as DNA: TGTGCCAGCGGACAGAGGAACACCGGGGAGCTGTTTTTT.

V usage is TRBV20-1 and J usage is TRBJ1-1, with TRBD1 as a possible D gene (6 bases). The ends were cut back, 0 bases at V and 3 bases at J, with 14 bases in the middle. CDR1 is DFQATT and CDR2 is SNEGSKA in the germline V gene (reference sequence). The CDR3 loop spans 15 amino acids. The CDR3 nucleotides read TGCAGTGCTAGAGATTTTGGGGGGCCGGACACTGAAGCTTTCTTT. Translation gives CSARDFGGPDTEAFF.

The chain is built from TRBV20-1 and TRBJ2-3; TRBD1 agrees at 7 bases. With V trimmed by 2 bases and J by 3 bases, 5 bases remained unmatched. Germline-derived CDR1 and CDR2 are DFQATT and SNEGSKA (reference sequence). CDR3 length: 14 residues. CDR3 protein: CSARQTGKTDTQYF. CDR3 DNA sequence: TGCAGTGCTAGACAGACAGGGAAAACAGATACGCAGTATTTT.

This clonotype was observed a handful of times. This chain links TRBV29-1 with TRBJ1-2; D remains ambiguous. CDR1 SQVTM and CDR2 ANQGSEA come from the germline V gene. This CDR3 region has 10 residues. Trimming cost V 6 bases and J 3 bases, with 5 bases left between them. CDR3 bases: TGCAGCGTCGCTGACTATGGCTACACCTTC. Translation gives CSVADYGYTF.

The V gene is TRBV5-1, the J gene TRBJ2-3; unclear D gene. This CDR3 spans 13 amino acids. Trimming removed 4 bases at V and 2 bases at J, with 8 bases between. Germline CDR1 and CDR2: SGHRS and YFSETQ. CDR3 sequence reads: CASSKTNTDTQYF. The DNA of the CDR3 is TGCGCCAGCAGCAAGACAAACACAGATACGCAGTATTTT.

This clonotype was seen a handful of times. This rearrangement joins TRBV11-1 to TRBJ2-3, with D possibly matching TRBD2 (6 bases). V was cut by 1 base and J by 6 bases, with 14 bases left in between. Germline CDR1 SGHAT, CDR2 FQDESV (reference sequence). This CDR3 has 15 amino acids. This CDR3 reads CASSLDPTGGDTQYF. The CDR3 region has the DNA TGTGCCAGCAGCTTAGACCCGACCGGGGGTGATACGCAGTATTTT.

This clonotype has at least ten counts. The rearrangement uses TRBV6-6 and TRBJ2-7, with D tentatively TRBD1 (5 bases). The CDR3 has 13 residues. V lost 10 bases and J lost 2, with 15 bases in between. The germline gives CDR1 MNHNY, CDR2 SVGAGI (reference sequence). The CDR3 region is CATGLGFTYEQYF. The CDR3 DNA is TGTGCCACAGGGCTGGGTTTCACCTACGAGCAGTACTTC.

The chain carries TRBV5-1 and TRBJ2-5, with 11 nucleotides matching TRBD1. V lost 4 bases, J lost 5 bases, and 10 bases stayed unmatched. Germline-derived CDR1 and CDR2 are SGHRS and YFSETQ. The CDR3 totals 16 residues. The CDR3: CASSLRDRGLFETQYF. DNA for the CDR3: TGCGCCAGCAGCCTCCGGGACAGGGGGTTGTTCGAGACCCAGTACTTC.

The chain is built from TRBV5-1 and TRBJ2-3, with D unresolved. The germline V gene encodes CDR1 SGHRS and CDR2 YFSETQ. The CDR3 totals 13 residues. V was cut by 4 bases and J by 6 bases, with 12 bases left in between. The DNA of the CDR3 is TGCGCCAGCAGCGTAAGTCCCAGGGATACGCAGTATTTT. Its translation is CASSVSPRDTQYF. The whole variable domain, remainder taken from reference TRBV5-1 and TRBJ2-3, is KAGVTQTPRYLIKTRGQQVTLSCSPISGHRSVSWYQQTPGQGLQFLFEYFSETQRNKGNFPGRFSGRQFSNSRSEMNVSTLELGDSALYLCASSVSPRDTQYFGPGTRLTVL.

This clonotype was seen a few times. The chain is built from TRBV2 and TRBJ1-2; a weak D match, TRBD1 (5 bases). This CDR3 is built from 11 residues. Between the trimmed V and J ends, which lost 11 bases and 7 bases, there was a span of 14 bases. Germline V gives CDR1 SNHLY, CDR2 FYNNEI. CDR3 region: CAASLGGGYTF. The CDR3 DNA is TGTGCCGCTTCGTTGGGGGGTGGCTACACCTTC.

This chain links TRBV5-1 with TRBJ2-1, with 8 bases lining up with TRBD2. The CDR3 runs 15 residues. CDR1 SGHRS and CDR2 YFSETQ come from the germline V gene. V dropped 2 bases and J dropped 5; count of bases not matched to a gene: 6. CDR3 bases: TGCGCCAGCAGCTTAACTAGCGGACCTGACAATGAGCAGTTCTTC. Translation: CASSLTSGPDNEQFF.